This T cell receptor beta chain stems from a study of OX40 agonist ivuxolimab in advanced cancers. With respect to the entire study: Ivuxolimab, which targeted the costimulatory receptor OX40 (CD134), was an agonistic, fully human IgG2 monoclonal antibody. Intravenous ivuxolimab was administered to patients every 2 weeks at six dose levels: 0.01, 0.1, 0.3, 1.5, 3 and 10 mg/kg. Among the 52 dose-escalation patients, about 19 had hepatocellular carcinoma, about 15 melanoma, 9 renal cell carcinoma and 9 head and neck cancer. In the dose-escalation cohort, more than 75% of patients were male, and the mean age was approximately 64 years, with a range of about 23 to 90. Patients were allowed to have had prior anti-PD-1, anti-PD-L1 or anti-CTLA-4 therapy, and 40% of the dose-escalation patients had been treated with checkpoint inhibitors. Three dose-escalation patients achieved partial responses, one with hepatocellular carcinoma and two with cutaneous melanoma. Peripheral TCRbeta sequencing aimed to test whether ivuxolimab altered TCR sequence diversity and caused clonal T-cell expansion. The monotherapy dose-escalation portion (N of about 47 patients) of the phase I ivuxolimab trial is reported in the paper.

CDR1 WNHNN and CDR2 SYGVQD are derived from the germline V gene (reference sequence). V was cut back by 2 bases and J by 4 bases, leaving a gap of 14 bases between them. From the cysteine through the phenylalanine, the CDR3 covers 16 amino acids. Here the CDR3 DNA is all that survives: 48 bases in frame from base 1. A note on this clone: This clone's antigen is unknown. No base quality information exists; no much larger clone differs at one position.

For sequencing of the TCRbeta CDR3 region, genomic DNA was extracted from the sorted cells. The immunoSEQ Assay was used to sequence the TCRbeta CDR3 regions. Here the immuneACCESS table is served through TCRdb, limited to in-frame sequences with V and J called. Missing clones are a known gap in these copies; in checked studies unresolved V genes cover under half, and the rest lacks a known reason. The sample table holds roughly 19,000 clones, of which 88% were seen once. The top ten constitute about 10% of the sample. Patients with a history of autoimmune disease or receiving systemic immunosuppression were excluded from the trial. In every dose cohort, peripheral blood was drawn for TCR sequencing at baseline, cycle 4 day 1, and cycle 7 day 1. The samples were drawn from a first-in-human, open-label, multicenter phase I dose-escalation trial of ivuxolimab. Adults with locally advanced or metastatic melanoma, renal cell carcinoma, hepatocellular carcinoma or head and neck squamous cell carcinoma were enrolled in the trial. Before TCR sequencing, CD4+ and CD8+ T cells were separately sorted from peripheral blood.

General study outcomes and caveats: Clonal expansion of both CD4+ and CD8+ blood T cells was observed from baseline to week 6 at doses 0.1 to 3.0 mg/kg. The antigen specificity of the clonally expanded peripheral T cells was not determined. Low levels of normalized T-cell clonal expansion were also seen in some patients who did not respond. After ivuxolimab, CD8+ T cells had more expanded clones than CD4+ T cells on average. Partial responders in the 0.1-3.0 mg/kg groups had among the lowest normalized peripheral clonal expansion, especially among CD8+ T cells.

The TCR comes from an adult with an advanced solid tumor such as melanoma, head and neck, liver or kidney cancer. The V and J segments used are TRBV10-1 and TRBJ2-2, with an unclear D gene assignment. The material sequenced was CD4+ or CD8+ T cells sorted from blood, taken in a trial of the OX40 agonist ivuxolimab. Here the CDR3 is given as CASSEKPAIPTGELFF. The nucleotide sequence reads TGCGCCAGCAGTGAGAAACCAGCGATCCCCACCGGGGAGCTGTTTTTT.